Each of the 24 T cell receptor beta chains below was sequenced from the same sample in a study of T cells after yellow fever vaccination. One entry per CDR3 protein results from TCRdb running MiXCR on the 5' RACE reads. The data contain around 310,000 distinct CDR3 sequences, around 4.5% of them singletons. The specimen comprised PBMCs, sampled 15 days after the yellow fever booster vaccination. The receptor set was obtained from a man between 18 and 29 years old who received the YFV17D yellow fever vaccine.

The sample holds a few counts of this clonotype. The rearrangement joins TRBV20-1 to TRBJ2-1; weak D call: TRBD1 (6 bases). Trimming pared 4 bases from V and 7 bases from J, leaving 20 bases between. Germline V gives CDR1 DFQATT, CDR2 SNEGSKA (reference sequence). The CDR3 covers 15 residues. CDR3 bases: TGCAGTGCTATTGTAGGGACACTCCTGGGGAATGAGCAGTTCTTC. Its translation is CSAIVGTLLGNEQFF.

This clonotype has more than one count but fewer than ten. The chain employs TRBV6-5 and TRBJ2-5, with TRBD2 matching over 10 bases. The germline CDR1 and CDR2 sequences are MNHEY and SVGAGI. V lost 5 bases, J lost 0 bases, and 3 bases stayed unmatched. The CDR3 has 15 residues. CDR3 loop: CASSQLAGYQETQYF. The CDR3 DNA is TGTGCCAGCAGTCAACTAGCGGGGTACCAAGAGACCCAGTACTTC.

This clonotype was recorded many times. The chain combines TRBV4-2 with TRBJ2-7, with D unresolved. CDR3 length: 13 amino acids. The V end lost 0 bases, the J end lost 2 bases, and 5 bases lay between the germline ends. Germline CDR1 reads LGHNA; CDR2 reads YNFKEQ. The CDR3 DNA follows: TGTGCCAGCAGCCAAGAAATGACCTACGAGCAGTACTTC. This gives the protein CASSQEMTYEQYF.

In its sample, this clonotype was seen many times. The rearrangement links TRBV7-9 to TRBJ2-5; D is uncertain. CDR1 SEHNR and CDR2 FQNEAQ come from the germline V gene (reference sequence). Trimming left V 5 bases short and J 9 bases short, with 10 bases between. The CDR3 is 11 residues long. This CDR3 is CASSPGTPQYF. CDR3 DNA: TGTGCCAGCAGCCCTGGCACGCCCCAGTACTTC.

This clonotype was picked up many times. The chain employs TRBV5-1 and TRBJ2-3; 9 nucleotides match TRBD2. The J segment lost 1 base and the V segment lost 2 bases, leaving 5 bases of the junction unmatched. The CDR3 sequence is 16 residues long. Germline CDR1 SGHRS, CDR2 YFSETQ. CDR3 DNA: TGCGCCAGCAGCTTTCGGACTAGCGCCGGCACAGATACGCAGTATTTT. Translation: CASSFRTSAGTDTQYF.

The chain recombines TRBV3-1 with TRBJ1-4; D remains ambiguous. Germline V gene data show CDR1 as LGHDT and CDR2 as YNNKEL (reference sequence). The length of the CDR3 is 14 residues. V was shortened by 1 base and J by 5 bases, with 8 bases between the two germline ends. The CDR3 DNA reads TGTGCCAGCAGCCAAGGAGGGCTAAATGAAAAACTGTTTTTT. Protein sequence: CASSQGGLNEKLFF.

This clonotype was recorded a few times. Here the CDR3 reads CSAGPLWGAQGSPLHF. The CDR3 nucleotides are TGCAGTGCCGGGCCCCTGTGGGGGGCACAGGGGTCACCCCTCCACTTT. V and J are TRBV20-1 and TRBJ1-6; 7 bases are a match to TRBD1. The CDR3 is 16 residues long. The trim removed 6 bases at V and 10 bases at J, leaving 18 bases unmatched. CDR1 DFQATT and CDR2 SNEGSKA come from the germline V gene (reference sequence).

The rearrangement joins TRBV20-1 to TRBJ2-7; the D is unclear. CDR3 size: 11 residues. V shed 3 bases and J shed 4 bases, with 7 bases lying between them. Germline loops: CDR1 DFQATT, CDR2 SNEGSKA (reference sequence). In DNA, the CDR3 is TGCAGTGCTAGTGTGGGGTACGAGCAGTACGTC. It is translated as CSASVGYEQYV.

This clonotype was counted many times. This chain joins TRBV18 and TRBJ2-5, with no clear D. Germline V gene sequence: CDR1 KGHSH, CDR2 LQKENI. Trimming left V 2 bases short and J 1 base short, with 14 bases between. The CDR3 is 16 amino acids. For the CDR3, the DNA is TGTGCCAGCTCACCAGGGCAGGAGTCCTTCCAAGAGACCCAGTACTTC. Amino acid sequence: CASSPGQESFQETQYF.

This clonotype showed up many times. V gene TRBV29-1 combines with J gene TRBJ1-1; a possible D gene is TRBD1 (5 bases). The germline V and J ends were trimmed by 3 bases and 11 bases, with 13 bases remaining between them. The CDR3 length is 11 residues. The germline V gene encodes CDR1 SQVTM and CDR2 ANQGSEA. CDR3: CSVETGGRAFF. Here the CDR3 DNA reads TGCAGCGTTGAGACCGGGGGTAGGGCTTTCTTT.

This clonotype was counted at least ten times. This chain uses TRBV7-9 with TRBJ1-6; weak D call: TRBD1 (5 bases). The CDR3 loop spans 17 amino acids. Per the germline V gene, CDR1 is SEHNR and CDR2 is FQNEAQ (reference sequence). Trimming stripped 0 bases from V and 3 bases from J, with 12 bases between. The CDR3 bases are TGTGCCAGCAGCTTAGCTGGGGCAGTCTTCTATAATTCACCCCTCCACTTT. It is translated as CASSLAGAVFYNSPLHF.

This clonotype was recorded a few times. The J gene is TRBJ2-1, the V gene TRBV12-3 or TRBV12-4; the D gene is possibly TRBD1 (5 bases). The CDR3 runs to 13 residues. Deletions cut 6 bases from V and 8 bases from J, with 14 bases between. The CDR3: CASSSGQGYEQFF. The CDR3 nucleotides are TGTGCCAGCAGCTCCGGGCAGGGCTATGAGCAGTTCTTC.

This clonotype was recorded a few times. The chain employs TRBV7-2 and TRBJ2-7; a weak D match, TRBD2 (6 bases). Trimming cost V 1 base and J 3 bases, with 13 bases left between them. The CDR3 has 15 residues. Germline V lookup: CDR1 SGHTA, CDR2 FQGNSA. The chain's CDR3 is CASSLGSGVYYEQYF. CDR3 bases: TGTGCCAGCAGCTTAGGGTCGGGGGTGTACTACGAGCAGTACTTC. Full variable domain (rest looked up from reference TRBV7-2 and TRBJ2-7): GAGVSQSPSNKVTEKGKDVELRCDPISGHTALYWYRQSLGQGLEFLIYFQGNSAPDKSGLPSDRFSAERTGGSVSTLTIQRTQQEDSAVYLCASSLGSGVYYEQYFGPGTRLTVT.

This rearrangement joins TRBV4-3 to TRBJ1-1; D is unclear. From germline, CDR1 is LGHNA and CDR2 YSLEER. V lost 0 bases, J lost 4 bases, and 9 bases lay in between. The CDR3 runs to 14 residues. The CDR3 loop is CASSQETAPTEAFF. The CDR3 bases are TGCGCCAGCAGCCAAGAAACTGCGCCCACTGAAGCTTTCTTT.

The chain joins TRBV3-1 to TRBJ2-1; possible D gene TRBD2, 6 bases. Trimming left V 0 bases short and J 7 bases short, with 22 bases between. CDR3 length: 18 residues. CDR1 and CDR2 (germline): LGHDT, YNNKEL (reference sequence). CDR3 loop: CASSQDLRSGGVSNEQFF. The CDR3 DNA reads TGTGCCAGCAGCCAAGATCTCCGGAGTGGAGGGGTATCGAATGAGCAGTTCTTC.

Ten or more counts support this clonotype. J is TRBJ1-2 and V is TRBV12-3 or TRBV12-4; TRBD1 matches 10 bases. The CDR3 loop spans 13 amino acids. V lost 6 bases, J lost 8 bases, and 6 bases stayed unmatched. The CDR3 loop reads CASSWDRGNGYTF. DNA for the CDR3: TGTGCCAGCAGCTGGGACAGGGGAAACGGCTACACCTTC.

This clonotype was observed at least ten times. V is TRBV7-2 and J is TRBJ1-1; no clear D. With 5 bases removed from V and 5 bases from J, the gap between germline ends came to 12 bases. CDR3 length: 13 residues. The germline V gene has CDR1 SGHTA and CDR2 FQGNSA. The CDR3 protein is CASSLQRATEAFF. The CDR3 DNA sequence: TGTGCCAGCAGCCTCCAGAGGGCTACTGAAGCTTTCTTT. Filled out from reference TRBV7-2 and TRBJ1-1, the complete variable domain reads GAGVSQSPSNKVTEKGKDVELRCDPISGHTALYWYRQSLGQGLEFLIYFQGNSAPDKSGLPSDRFSAERTGGSVSTLTIQRTQQEDSAVYLCASSLQRATEAFFGQGTRLTVV.

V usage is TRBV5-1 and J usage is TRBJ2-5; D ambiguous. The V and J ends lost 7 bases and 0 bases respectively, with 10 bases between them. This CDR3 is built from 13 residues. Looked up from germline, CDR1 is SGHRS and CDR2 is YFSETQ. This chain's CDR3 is CASLGRYQETQYF. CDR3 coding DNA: TGCGCCAGCCTAGGAAGGTACCAAGAGACCCAGTACTTC.

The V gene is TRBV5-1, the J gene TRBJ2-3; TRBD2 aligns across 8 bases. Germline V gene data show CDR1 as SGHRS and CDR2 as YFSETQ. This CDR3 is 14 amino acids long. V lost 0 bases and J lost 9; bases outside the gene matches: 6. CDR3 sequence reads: CASSLELAAGTQYF. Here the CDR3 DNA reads TGCGCCAGCAGCTTGGAACTAGCGGCTGGGACGCAGTATTTT.

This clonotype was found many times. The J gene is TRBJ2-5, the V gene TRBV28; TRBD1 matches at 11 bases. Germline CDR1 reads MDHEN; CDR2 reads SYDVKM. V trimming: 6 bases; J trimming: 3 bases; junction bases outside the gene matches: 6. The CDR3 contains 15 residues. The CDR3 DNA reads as TGTGCCAGCAGGCGGACGGGACAGGGGGAAGAGACCCAGTACTTC. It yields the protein CASRRTGQGEETQYF.

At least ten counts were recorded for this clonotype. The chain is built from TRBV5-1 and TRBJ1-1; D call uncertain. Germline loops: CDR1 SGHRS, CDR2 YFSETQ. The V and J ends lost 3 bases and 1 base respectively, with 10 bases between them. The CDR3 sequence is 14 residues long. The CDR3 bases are TGCGCCAGCAGCTGGGATGGAGCGAACACTGAAGCTTTCTTT. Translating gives CASSWDGANTEAFF.

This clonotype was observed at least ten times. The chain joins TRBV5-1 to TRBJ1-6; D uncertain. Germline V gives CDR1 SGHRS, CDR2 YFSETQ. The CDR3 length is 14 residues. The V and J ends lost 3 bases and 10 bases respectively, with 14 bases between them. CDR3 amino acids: CASSSVEGRSPLHF. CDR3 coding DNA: TGCGCCAGCAGCTCGGTGGAGGGTCGGTCACCCCTCCACTTT.

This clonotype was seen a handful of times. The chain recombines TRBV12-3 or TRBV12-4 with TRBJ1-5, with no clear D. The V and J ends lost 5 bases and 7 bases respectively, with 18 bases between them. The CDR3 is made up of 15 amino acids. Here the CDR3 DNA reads TGTGCCAGCAGTCAGCAAAGGACGCTGGGGCAGCCCCAGCATTTT. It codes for CASSQQRTLGQPQHF.

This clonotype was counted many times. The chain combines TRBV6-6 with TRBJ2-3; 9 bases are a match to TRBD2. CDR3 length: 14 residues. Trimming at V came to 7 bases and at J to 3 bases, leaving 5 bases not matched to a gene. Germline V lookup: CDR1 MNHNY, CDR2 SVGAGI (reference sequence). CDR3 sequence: CASKLLAGTDTQYF. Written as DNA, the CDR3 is TGTGCCAGCAAATTGCTAGCGGGGACAGATACGCAGTATTTT.